The TCR beta chain described here comes from a study of T cell changes during pregnancy in multiple sclerosis. The repertoire was sequenced with immunoSEQ multiplex PCR; TCRdb's copy has only in-frame clones and lacks some. Of about 87,000 clones listed, 90% to 95% were seen once; the top ten hold more than 1.1%. The CDR3 loop spans 13 amino acids. V lost 7 bases to trimming and J lost 8 bases; unmatched junction nucleotides: 3. The germline gives CDR1 SNHLY, CDR2 FYNNEI. The sample consisted of peripheral blood, taken in the third trimester of pregnancy. The origin of this receptor is a female donor in good health, enrolled as a control in a pregnancy study. V and J are TRBV2 and TRBJ2-1, with 12 bases matching TRBD2. CDR3 in DNA: TGTGCCAGCATGTCTAGCGGGGGGGATGAGCAGTTCTTC. It is translated as CASMSSGGDEQFF.